The present T cell receptor (beta chain) was sequenced within a study of T cells in Graves' hyperthyroidism and ophthalmopathy. This clonotype was seen only a few times. Disease duration under 2 months; hyperthyroidism patients were aged 18 to 65. Together with thyroid ultrasound, orbital computed tomography, serum thyroxine and TRAb, clinical symptoms were used for diagnoses. The CDR3 regions of TCR beta were amplified from RNA transcripts. The TCR CDR3 was amplified in a first-round RT-PCR using the HTBI primer set. TCRdb fed the multiplex PCR reads into MiXCR, producing one record per CDR3 protein. Seen here are 300,000 to 350,000 distinct CDR3 sequences, approximately 14% observed once, and the top ten hold under 30%. The clonotype comes from a woman aged 25-40 years with Graves' hyperthyroidism. The specimen sequenced was blood.

The CDR3, as DNA: TGTGCCAGCAGTTCCCGGGACAGCTCCGTCGAGCAGTACTTC. Translation: CASSSRDSSVEQYF. The rearrangement links TRBV6-5 to TRBJ2-7; 7 positions agree with TRBD1. The germline V gene encodes CDR1 MNHEY and CDR2 SVGAGI. The CDR3 totals 14 residues. The V segment lost 4 bases and the J segment 6 bases; nucleotides outside the gene matches: 9.